The 23 T cell receptor beta chains below were found in one sample sequenced in a study of T cell clonality in common variable immunodeficiency (dated by TCRdb to between 2014 and 2017). To prepare the library, the immunoSEQ multiplex PCR assay was applied. TCRdb obtained this table from immuneACCESS and retained in-frame rearrangements with V and J assigned. These tables miss some clones; where compared with another copy, unresolved V genes account for less than half of the shortfall, and the remainder is unexplained. There are some 60,000 clones in this sample, and none of them is a singleton. 1.5% to 2% of the sample lies in the top ten. Specimen: peripheral blood mononuclear cells. The receptors stem from a person between 18 and 75 years old in good health.

This clone was counted only a few times. The CDR3 end is not reached by the read, which stops 3 residues before it; the germline J gene fills it in. The chain carries TRBV2 and TRBJ1-2; 8 bases match TRBD1. The CDR3 totals 15 residues. The germline CDR1 and CDR2 sequences are SNHLY and FYNNEI. The J segment lost 2 bases and the V segment lost 5 bases, leaving 7 bases of the junction unmatched. The CDR3 here is CASSPTTGGNYGYTF. The part of the CDR3 DNA that was read is TGTGCCAGCAGTCCAACCACAGGGGGAAACTATGGC.

This clone was seen many times. The read terminates 3 residues before the CDR3 end, so the remaining end is supplied by the germline J gene. V and J are TRBV29-1 and TRBJ1-4; D is unresolved. The CDR3 runs to 11 residues. In germline, CDR1 is SQVTM, CDR2 ANQGSEA. The CDR3 protein is CSVEAGRELFF. The covered CDR3 bases are TGCAGCGTTGAAGCGGGGAGGGAA.

This clone was detected ten times or more. Read data end 3 residues before the CDR3 end; the end is taken from the germline J gene. This chain uses TRBV7-9 with TRBJ1-2; TRBD1 matches 8 bases. This CDR3 contains 15 residues. Germline trimming cut 4 bases from V and 2 bases from J; bases unmatched to any gene: 6. Germline loops: CDR1 SEHNR, CDR2 FQNEAQ (reference sequence). The part of the CDR3 DNA that was read is TGTGCCAGCAGCTCTTGGACAGGGACCAACTATGGC. Translating gives CASSSWTGTNYG. The complete CDR3 protein is CASSSWTGTNYGYTF.

This clone was counted at least ten times. The read ends 3 residues early relative to the CDR3; the germline J gene fills the gap. V usage is TRBV23-1 and J usage is TRBJ2-7; 7 bases fit TRBD1. TRBV23-1 is classed as an ORF, of uncertain function. J gave up 1 base and V 0 bases, and 18 bases lay outside the gene matches. The CDR3 spans 20 residues. The covered CDR3 bases are TGCGCCAGCAGTCAATCAGGACAGGTCAATCGAATGGCCCTTTCCTACGAG. Protein sequence: CASSQSGQVNRMALSYE. The complete CDR3 sequence is CASSQSGQVNRMALSYEQYF.

This clone showed up many times. The read terminates 3 residues ahead of where the CDR3 ends, so the germline J gene completes it. V and J are TRBV7-1 and TRBJ2-7; D is possibly TRBD2 (6 bases). TRBV7-1 is sorted into the ORF group, with uncertain function. The CDR3 sequence is 20 residues long. The germline V and J ends were trimmed by 0 bases and 2 bases, with 26 bases remaining between them. CDR3 DNA (partial): TGTGCCAGCAGCTCAGCCCACCCAGGCAGAAGACTAGATCAAACCTACGAG. It yields the protein CASSSAHPGRRLDQTYE. The full CDR3 sequence reads CASSSAHPGRRLDQTYEQYF.

The table lists this clone with many counts. The read ends 3 residues before the CDR3 terminus; that terminus is restored from the germline J gene. The rearrangement uses TRBV19 and TRBJ2-2, with TRBD2 matching over 9 bases. The CDR3 runs 17 residues. With V trimmed by 5 bases and J by 7 bases, 14 bases remained unmatched. Germline V gene lookup returns CDR1 LNHDA and CDR2 SQIVND (reference sequence). Incomplete CDR3 DNA: TGTGCCAGTAGTTCAGGGTATAGCGGGAGCTTTGGCGGGGAG. This sequence encodes CASSSGYSGSFGGE. The entire CDR3 sequence reads CASSSGYSGSFGGELFF.

In its sample, this clone was seen many times. The read terminates 3 residues before the CDR3 end, so the remaining end is supplied by the germline J gene. This chain links TRBV11-2 with TRBJ2-3; 8 bases align to TRBD2. CDR1 and CDR2 from the germline V gene are SGHAT and FQNNGV. The CDR3 is 15 residues long. V dropped 1 base and J dropped 6; count of bases not matched to a gene: 6. The CDR3 reads CASSLGLLADDTQYF. The DNA read from the CDR3 is TGTGCCAGCAGCTTAGGTTTACTAGCGGACGATACG. The variable domain in full, completed from reference TRBV11-2 and TRBJ2-3, reads EAGVAQSPRYKIIEKRQSVAFWCNPISGHATLYWYQQILGQGPKLLIQFQNNGVVDDSQLPKDRFSAERLKGVDSTLKIQPAKLEDSAVYLCASSLGLLADDTQYFGPGTRLTVL.

This clone was recorded many times. The read terminates 3 residues before the CDR3 end, so the remaining end is supplied by the germline J gene. This chain links TRBV29-1 with TRBJ2-7, with 10 bases that match TRBD2. The CDR3 consists of 18 residues. Trimming removed 8 bases from V and 2 bases from J; junction bases left unmatched: 21. Germline-derived CDR1 and CDR2 are SQVTM and ANQGSEA. The sequenced part of the CDR3 DNA is TGCAGCCCTACCCCGGGACTAGCGTCTCTCCACGTAACCTACGAG. This sequence encodes CSPTPGLASLHVTYE. The complete CDR3 sequence is CSPTPGLASLHVTYEQYF.

Many counts were recorded for this clone. With the read ending 3 residues before the CDR3 end, the germline J gene is used to fill in that end. This chain joins TRBV19 and TRBJ2-7, with a tentative D call TRBD1 (5 bases). The ends were cut back, 3 bases at V and 4 bases at J, with 10 bases in the middle. CDR3 size: 13 residues. Germline-derived CDR1 and CDR2 are LNHDA and SQIVND (reference sequence). The sequenced part of the CDR3 DNA is TGTGCCAGTAGTATGTATCAGGGATACGAG. Protein: CASSMYQGYE. The entire CDR3 reads CASSMYQGYEQYF.

This clone was seen at least ten times. The sequence runs out 3 residues before the end of the CDR3; the remainder is reconstructed from the germline J gene. This chain uses TRBV12-3 or TRBV12-4 with TRBJ2-6; perhaps TRBD2 as D (5 bases). V was clipped by 6 bases and J by 2 bases, with 11 bases between them. This CDR3 has 15 residues. CDR3 protein: CASSHAGAGANVLTF. The CDR3 bases that were read are TGTGCCAGCAGCCATGCGGGCGCTGGGGCCAACGTC.

This clone appeared many times. The read ends 3 residues early relative to the CDR3; the germline J gene fills the gap. The V call is TRBV20-1, the J call TRBJ2-4; 7 bases fit TRBD1. The germline CDR1 and CDR2 sequences are DFQATT and SNEGSKA (reference sequence). The CDR3 loop spans 16 amino acids. The ends lost 0 bases at V and 3 bases at J; junction bases unmatched: 8. The CDR3 spells CSARDPDRVDKNIQYF. The sequenced part of the CDR3 DNA is TGCAGTGCTAGAGATCCCGACAGGGTTGACAAAAACATT.

This clone was observed at least ten times. The read falls 3 residues short of the CDR3 end, and the missing part is taken from the germline J gene. The V gene is TRBV12-3 or TRBV12-4, the J gene TRBJ1-5, with 11 bases fitting TRBD1. The trim removed 8 bases at V and 0 bases at J, leaving 6 bases unmatched. CDR3 length: 16 amino acids. The part of the CDR3 DNA that was read is TGTGCCAGCGGACAGGGGGCCTTATCTAGCAATCAGCCC. This sequence encodes CASGQGALSSNQP. The full CDR3 sequence reads CASGQGALSSNQPQHF.

Many counts were recorded for this clone. Read data end 3 residues before the CDR3 end; the end is taken from the germline J gene. V usage is TRBV2 and J usage is TRBJ2-1; 9 positions match TRBD2. CDR1 SNHLY and CDR2 FYNNEI come from the germline V gene. V trimming: 4 bases; J trimming: 1 base; junction bases outside the gene matches: 5. This CDR3 is 16 amino acids long. The CDR3 region is CASSASSGVSYNEQFF. The CDR3 DNA, read in part, is TGTGCCAGCAGTGCTTCTAGCGGGGTGTCCTACAATGAG.

In the case of this clone: With the read ending 3 residues before the CDR3 end, the germline J gene is used to fill in that end. V gene TRBV30 combines with J gene TRBJ2-1; the match to TRBD2 covers 9 bases. CDR1 is GTSNPN and CDR2 is SVGIG in the germline V gene (reference sequence). Unmatched junction bases numbered 6, after V lost 4 bases and J lost 8 bases. This CDR3 contains 13 residues. CDR3 bases read: TGTGCCTGGACTAGCGGGACTGTCTATGAG. Amino acids: CAWTSGTVYE. The complete CDR3 reads CAWTSGTVYEQFF.

As to this clone: The CDR3 end is not reached by the read, which stops 3 residues before it; the germline J gene fills it in. The V call is TRBV27, the J call TRBJ2-7; D may be TRBD1 (5 bases). The V gene's germline CDR1 is MNHEY and CDR2 SMNVEV (reference sequence). The CDR3 spans 12 residues. Trimming shortened V by 8 bases and J by 2 bases, and 10 bases separated the two germline ends. CDR3 DNA (partial): TGTGCCAGCCGCGGACATCCCTACGAG. Its protein is CASRGHPYE. The entire CDR3 sequence reads CASRGHPYEQYF.

Only a few counts were recorded for this clone. The missing CDR3 end, 3 residues past where the read stops, is filled in from the germline J gene. This chain joins TRBV20-1 and TRBJ2-7; TRBD2 matches at 12 bases. This CDR3 contains 16 residues. V lost 6 bases, J lost 2 bases, and 11 bases stayed unmatched. Germline values: CDR1 DFQATT, CDR2 SNEGSKA (reference sequence). CDR3 DNA, as far as it was read: TGCAGTGCCCTCCCGAGGACTAGCGGGGTCACCTACGAG. Protein product: CSALPRTSGVTYE. The CDR3 in full is CSALPRTSGVTYEQYF.

Ten or more counts support this clone. The read ends 3 residues early relative to the CDR3; the germline J gene fills the gap. V gene TRBV28 combines with J gene TRBJ2-5; the D gene is possibly TRBD2 (5 bases). The CDR3 is made up of 15 amino acids. Trimming took 1 base from V and 5 from J, leaving 14 bases between them. Per the germline V gene, CDR1 is MDHEN and CDR2 is SYDVKM. The covered CDR3 bases are TGTGCCAGCAGTTTATTTAGGTCGGGCGGGGAGACC. Amino acids: CASSLFRSGGET. The CDR3 in full is CASSLFRSGGETQYF.

This clone has ten or more counts. The read gets to within 3 residues of the CDR3 end, and the germline J gene fills in the rest. The chain joins TRBV29-1 to TRBJ1-5, with a tentative D call TRBD1 (6 bases). Trimming left V 2 bases short and J 2 bases short, with 13 bases between. Looked up from germline, CDR1 is SQVTM and CDR2 is ANQGSEA. This CDR3 has 15 residues. The part of the CDR3 DNA that was read is TGCAGCGTTGAAACAGGGAAGGGAGGCAATCAGCCC. It translates to CSVETGKGGNQP. The entire CDR3 sequence reads CSVETGKGGNQPQHF.

This clone was seen repeatedly, ten times or more. The read stops 3 residues short of the end of the CDR3; the missing end is completed from the germline J gene. The chain links TRBV2 to TRBJ2-4, with TRBD1 identical over 9 bases. This CDR3 region has 12 residues. The germline gives CDR1 SNHLY, CDR2 FYNNEI. V shed 6 bases and J 8 bases; nucleotides not matched to a gene: 2. The CDR3 spells CASRDRGDIQYF. Incomplete CDR3 DNA: TGTGCCAGCAGGGACAGGGGTGACATT.

This clone was recorded many times. The read finishes 3 residues shy of the CDR3 end, and the germline J gene is used to complete it. The V gene is TRBV6-2 or TRBV6-3, the J gene TRBJ2-1; possible D gene TRBD2, 6 bases. Trimming shortened V by 7 bases and J by 6 bases, and 13 bases separated the two germline ends. Looked up from germline, CDR1 is MNHEY and CDR2 is SVGEGT. This CDR3 has 13 residues. The CDR3 is CASKRLVSNEQFF. The sequenced CDR3 bases are TGTGCCAGCAAGCGACTAGTCTCCAATGAG.

At least ten counts were recorded for this clone. Sequencing ends 3 residues short of the CDR3 end; the germline J gene provides the rest. This chain connects TRBV7-2 to TRBJ2-3, with D tentatively TRBD2 (6 bases). V was cut by 2 bases and J by 1 base, with 10 bases left in between. The CDR3 contains 15 residues. The germline CDR1 and CDR2 sequences are SGHTA and FQGNSA. The CDR3 reads CASSLRASGTDTQYF. Incomplete CDR3 DNA: TGTGCCAGCAGCTTAAGGGCTAGCGGCACAGATACG.

The sample holds many counts of this clone. The CDR3 goes on 3 residues after the read ends, and that part is filled in from the germline J gene. The chain employs TRBV20-1 and TRBJ1-4; D is undetermined. The CDR3 spans 15 residues. Trimming pared 3 bases from V and 0 bases from J, leaving 11 bases between. Germline CDR1 and CDR2: DFQATT and SNEGSKA (reference sequence). Incomplete CDR3 DNA: TGCAGTGCTAGTAGGGTCCTCGCAACTAATGAAAAA. It specifies CSASRVLATNEK. The CDR3 in its entirety is CSASRVLATNEKLFF.

This clone has ten or more counts. The read ends 3 residues shy of where the CDR3 ends; the end is completed using the germline J gene. This chain joins TRBV28 and TRBJ2-2, with 13 bases aligning to TRBD2. J lost 3 bases, V lost 4 bases, and 2 bases had no gene match. There are 16 residues in the CDR3. Germline assignment: CDR1 MDHEN and CDR2 SYDVKM. CDR3 protein: CASSSGLAGHTGELFF. CDR3 bases read: TGTGCCAGCAGTTCGGGACTAGCGGGGCACACCGGGGAG.